This T cell receptor beta chain was sequenced in a study of T cell responses to AZD1222 COVID-19 vaccine (dated by TCRdb to 2020 to 2022). General notes on the study: AZD1222 recipients whose second dose came at about 4 weeks and those whose second dose came at about 12 weeks were combined into one group, since spike-specific TCR depth and breadth did not differ between the two schedules. TCR sequencing covered 230 or so trial participants: some 210 given two doses of AZD1222 and about 26 given two doses of MenACWY control vaccine. Trial participants were enrolled into age subgroups of 18-55, 56-69 and 70-plus years, which contained about 150, 28 and 57 TCR-sequenced participants, respectively.

The full study reports these points: Most participants were white British and females outnumbered males, and the authors suggested that clonal diversity may have been underestimated. After two AZD1222 doses, spike-specific TCR breadth and depth were significantly higher than at day 0 and than in MenACWY recipients. The vaccine-associated CD4 TCRs covered the entire spike protein, and the dominant responses fell in regions 160-218 and 743-854. Because no day 14 peak-response samples were available, the repertoires could be characterized only after the peak T cell response. Conclusions about previously exposed vaccinees were limited because only a handful of AZD1222 recipients were SARS-CoV-2 seropositive at baseline. Epitopes outside the regions mutated in the B.1.351 and B.1.1.7 variants were reportedly recognized by nearly half of the unique spike-specific TCRs. The 56-69-year group was small, and its depth increase did not reach significance, likely because of low power.

The CDR3 regions of human TCRbeta chains were analyzed by immunosequencing. The study's processing was this. TCRs in the repertoires were matched against a reference library of SARS-CoV-2-specific TCRs that had been generated with the MIRA antigen-specificity platform. Breadth meant the fraction of unique TCRs that were SARS-CoV-2-associated, whereas depth meant the fraction of total T cells that were SARS-CoV-2-associated. Using the MIRA data, every spike-specific TCR was mapped to the spike region that the TCR reacted to and assigned to either a CD4 or a CD8 class. Log10-transformed breadth and depth values were compared by one-way ANOVA with Sidak's multiple comparisons tests. TCRdb obtained this table from immuneACCESS and retained in-frame rearrangements with V and J assigned. These tables miss some clones; where compared with another copy, unresolved V genes account for less than half of the shortfall, and the remainder is unexplained. The V and J calls and clone size are taken from that table; D and trimming were inferred from the DNA. This sample has 150,000 to 200,000 clones in its table, and 90% to 95% of those were observed once. The top ten constitute around 2.5% of the sample.

The germline V gene sets CDR1 to MNHEY and CDR2 to SVGAGI. From its cysteine to its phenylalanine, the CDR3 spans 15 amino acids. Of all the DNA, just the CDR3 is kept, 45 bases in frame from base 1. After removal of 4 bases from V and 10 bases from J, the junction retains 13 bases not matched to a gene. Concerning this clone itself: The antigen this receptor binds is unknown. It has no much larger one-base neighbor in the sample; base qualities were not kept.

The time point label corresponds to: baseline before first vaccination. Vaccinee samples came from UK trials COV001 and COV002, including a single-blind randomized controlled phase 2/3 trial of AZD1222 (ChAdOx1 nCoV-19) in healthy adults. For TCRbeta chain sequencing, PBMC samples from trial participants were taken at day 0 and at day 28 after the second dose. The sample was peripheral blood, taken on day 0 of AZD1222 vaccination. Recombination connected TRBV6-5 to TRBJ1-1, with TRBD1 matching 9 junction bases. This clonotype was obtained from an adult in good health. CDR3 reads: CASSSVTGGGMGAFF. The nucleotides are TGTGCCAGCAGTTCCGTCACAGGGGGCGGAATGGGAGCTTTCTTT.